What follows describes a single TCR beta chain. These data are taken from a study of blood T cell repertoires in COVID-19. The wider study: The analysed material was cDNA or gDNA that came from T cells, B-cell-depleted T cells, or PBMCs.

The CDR3 covers 14 residues. V lost 4 bases to trimming and J lost 3 bases, with 10 bases between them. CDR1 is SGHRS, CDR2 YFSETQ, per germline. Per the authors' pipeline: Estimation of nucleated cell counts was performed using reference gene primer amplification. Profiling relied on immunoSEQ multiplex PCR, and the TCRdb table lists in-frame clones only, not all of them. V, J and clone size reflect that table, while D and trimming were determined from the DNA. This table holds 300,000 to 350,000 clones, over 75% found once. Two negative PCRs, clearance, or symptom resolution were required of recovered Cohort 3 donors.

The clonotype comes from a man aged 25-40 years who had recovered from COVID-19. The genes are TRBV5-1 and TRBJ1-4; D uncertain. Sequenced: PBMCs or T cells enriched from blood (not recorded which). In DNA form, the CDR3 reads TGCGCCAGCAGCGATGCCGAGGCTAATGAAAAACTGTTTTTT. Protein sequence: CASSDAEANEKLFF.